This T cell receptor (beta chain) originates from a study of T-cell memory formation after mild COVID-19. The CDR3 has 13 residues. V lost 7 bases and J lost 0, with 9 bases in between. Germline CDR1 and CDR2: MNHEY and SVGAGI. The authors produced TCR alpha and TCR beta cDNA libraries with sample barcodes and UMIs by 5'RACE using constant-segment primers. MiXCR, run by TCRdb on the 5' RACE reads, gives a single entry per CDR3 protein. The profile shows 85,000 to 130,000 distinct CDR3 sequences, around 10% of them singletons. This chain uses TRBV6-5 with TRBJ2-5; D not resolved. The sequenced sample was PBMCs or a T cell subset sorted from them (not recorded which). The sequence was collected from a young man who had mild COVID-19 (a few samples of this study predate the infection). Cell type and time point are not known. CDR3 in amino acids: CASKDQNQETQYF. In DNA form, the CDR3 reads TGTGCCAGCAAGGACCAGAACCAAGAGACCCAGTACTTC.